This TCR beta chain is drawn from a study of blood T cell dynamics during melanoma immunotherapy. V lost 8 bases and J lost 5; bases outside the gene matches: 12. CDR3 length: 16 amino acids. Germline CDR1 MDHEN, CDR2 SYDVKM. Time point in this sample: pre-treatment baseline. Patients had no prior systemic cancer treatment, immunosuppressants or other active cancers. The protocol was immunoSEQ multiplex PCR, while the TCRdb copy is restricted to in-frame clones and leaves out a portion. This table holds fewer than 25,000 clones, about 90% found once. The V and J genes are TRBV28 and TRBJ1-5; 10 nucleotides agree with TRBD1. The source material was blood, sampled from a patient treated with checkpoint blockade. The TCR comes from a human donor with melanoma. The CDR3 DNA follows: TGTGCCAGCCGGGACAGGGGCCGAAAACAAGATCAGCCCCAGCATTTT. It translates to CASRDRGRKQDQPQHF.